The sample holds a few counts of the clone carrying this TCR beta chain. What it binds is unknown. These data originate in a study of identical twins. J was trimmed by 7 bases and V by 4 bases; bases with no gene match: 10. CDR3 length: 15 residues. CDR1 and CDR2 from the germline V gene are LGHDT and YNNKEL (reference sequence). Study findings and constraints: Findings came from cross-sectional statistics, without long-term follow-up of donors.

A single record per CDR3 protein comes from TCRdb applying MiXCR to the 5' RACE reads. The sample carries around 1.7 million distinct CDR3 sequences, about 30% recorded once. The chain employs TRBV3-1 and TRBJ2-7; 10 nucleotides agree with TRBD2. The sequenced sample consisted of cord blood. This clonotype was obtained from a newborn girl in good health. The CDR3 reads CASSPSGLAFNEQYF. DNA for the CDR3: TGTGCCAGCAGCCCCTCGGGACTAGCGTTCAATGAGCAGTACTTC.